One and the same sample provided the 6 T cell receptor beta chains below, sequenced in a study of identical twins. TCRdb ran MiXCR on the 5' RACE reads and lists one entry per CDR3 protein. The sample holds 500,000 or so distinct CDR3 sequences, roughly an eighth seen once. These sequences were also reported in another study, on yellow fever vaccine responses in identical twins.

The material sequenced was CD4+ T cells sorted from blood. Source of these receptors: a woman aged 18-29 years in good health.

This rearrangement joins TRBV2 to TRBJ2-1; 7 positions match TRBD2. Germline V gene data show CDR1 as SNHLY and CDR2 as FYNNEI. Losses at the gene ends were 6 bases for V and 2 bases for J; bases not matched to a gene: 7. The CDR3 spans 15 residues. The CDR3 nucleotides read TGTGCCAGCAGCGCCCAAGGACTAGCCTACAATGAGCAGTTCTTC. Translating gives CASSAQGLAYNEQFF.

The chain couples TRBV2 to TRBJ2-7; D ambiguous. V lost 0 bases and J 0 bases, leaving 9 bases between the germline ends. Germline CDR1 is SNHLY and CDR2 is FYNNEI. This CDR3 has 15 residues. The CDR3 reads CASSEATKSSYEQYF. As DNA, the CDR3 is TGTGCCAGCAGTGAAGCCACCAAGAGCTCCTACGAGCAGTACTTC.

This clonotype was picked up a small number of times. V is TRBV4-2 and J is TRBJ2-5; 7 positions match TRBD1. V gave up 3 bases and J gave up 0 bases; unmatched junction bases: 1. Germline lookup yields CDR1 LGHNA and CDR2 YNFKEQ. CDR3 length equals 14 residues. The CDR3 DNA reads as TGTGCCAGCAGCCACGACAGGGACCAAGAGACCCAGTACTTC. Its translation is CASSHDRDQETQYF.

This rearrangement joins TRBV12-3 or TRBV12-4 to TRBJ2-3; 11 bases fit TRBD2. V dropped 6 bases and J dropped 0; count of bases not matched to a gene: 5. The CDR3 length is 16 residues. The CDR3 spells CASRPLAGGSTDTQYF. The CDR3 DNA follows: TGTGCCAGCAGACCTCTAGCGGGAGGAAGCACAGATACGCAGTATTTT.

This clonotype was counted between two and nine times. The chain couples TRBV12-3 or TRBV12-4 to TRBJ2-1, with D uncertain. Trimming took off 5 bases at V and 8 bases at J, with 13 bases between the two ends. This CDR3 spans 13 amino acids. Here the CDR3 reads CASSQDKYHEQFF. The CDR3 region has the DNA TGTGCCAGCAGTCAAGACAAATACCATGAGCAGTTCTTC.

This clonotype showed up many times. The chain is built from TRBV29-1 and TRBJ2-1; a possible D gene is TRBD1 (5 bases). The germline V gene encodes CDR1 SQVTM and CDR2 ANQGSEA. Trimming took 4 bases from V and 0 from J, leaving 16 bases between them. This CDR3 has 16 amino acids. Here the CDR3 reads CSVVGVMVGSYNEQFF. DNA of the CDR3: TGCAGCGTTGTAGGGGTTATGGTAGGCTCCTACAATGAGCAGTTCTTC.